The next 9 T cell receptor beta chains were all read from a single sample in a study of Ad26.COV2.S vaccination and SARS-CoV-2 variants. Clones were sequenced by immunoSEQ multiplex PCR, and TCRdb holds only the in-frame ones, with some missing. The table has approximately 340,000 clones, about 90% seen once. The source material was peripheral blood, sampled after recovery from COVID-19. Receptor source: a human donor who had recovered from COVID-19.

The chain links TRBV7-2 to TRBJ1-2, with 7 bases identical to TRBD1. This CDR3 is 16 amino acids long. From germline, CDR1 is SGHTA and CDR2 FQGNSA. Unmatched junction bases numbered 14, after V lost 6 bases and J lost 4 bases. The CDR3, as DNA: TGTGCCAGCAGAGGGGAGGGGGCTATCTCTTTCTATGGCTACACCTTC. Amino acid sequence: CASRGEGAISFYGYTF.

V usage is TRBV6-5 and J usage is TRBJ2-5, with 8 bases identical to TRBD1. The CDR3 has 14 amino acids. Looked up from germline, CDR1 is MNHEY and CDR2 is SVGAGI. Trimming took 6 bases from V and 5 from J; bases not matched to a gene: 8. CDR3 sequence (DNA): TGTGCCAGCAGACGACAGGGGATTTTGGAGACCCAGTACTTC. Translated, it gives CASRRQGILETQYF.

The V and J genes are TRBV4-3 and TRBJ2-2; D not resolved. Trimming shortened V by 4 bases and J by 5 bases, and 14 bases separated the two germline ends. There are 15 residues in the CDR3. CDR1 is LGHNA, CDR2 YSLEER, per germline. The CDR3 here is CASSLAPGVTGELFF. The CDR3 DNA is TGCGCCAGCAGCCTCGCGCCTGGGGTTACCGGGGAGCTGTTTTTT.

The gene calls are TRBV25-1 and TRBJ2-3; 10 bases align to TRBD2. V shed 4 bases and J 1 base; nucleotides not matched to a gene: 11. Germline assignment: CDR1 MGHDK and CDR2 SYGVNS. CDR3 size: 18 residues. The CDR3 here is CASSGGGTSDPRTDTQYF. The CDR3 nucleotides are TGTGCCAGCAGTGGTGGAGGGACTAGCGATCCTCGCACAGATACGCAGTATTTT. Full variable domain (outside the CDR3, taken from reference TRBV25-1 and TRBJ2-3): EADIYQTPRYLVIGTGKKITLECSQTMGHDKMYWYQQDPGMELHLIHYSYGVNSTEKGDLSSESTVSRIRTEHFPLTLESARPSHTSQYLCASSGGGTSDPRTDTQYFGPGTRLTVL.

The chain links TRBV2 to TRBJ2-5, with a tentative D call TRBD1 (5 bases). CDR3 length: 12 amino acids. Trimming removed 6 bases at V and 4 bases at J, with 9 bases between. Germline V gives CDR1 SNHLY, CDR2 FYNNEI. The CDR3 coding sequence is TGTGCCAGCAGAGGGGAAGGAGAGACCCAGTACTTC. Translated: CASRGEGETQYF.

This chain joins TRBV9 and TRBJ2-3; D remains unclear. The germline V and J ends were trimmed by 4 bases and 0 bases, with 12 bases remaining between them. Germline CDR1 SGDLS, CDR2 YYNGEE. This CDR3 contains 15 residues. The CDR3 coding sequence is TGTGCCAGCAGCCTCGGTCTAGAGAGCACAGATACGCAGTATTTT. Its translation is CASSLGLESTDTQYF. The variable domain in full, with the rest retrieved from reference TRBV9 and TRBJ2-3, is DSGVTQTPKHLITATGQRVTLRCSPRSGDLSVYWYQQSLDQGLQFLIQYYNGEERAKGNILERFSAQQFPDLHSELNLSSLELGDSALYFCASSLGLESTDTQYFGPGTRLTVL.

The chain combines TRBV4-1 with TRBJ2-1; perhaps TRBD2 as D (5 bases). Germline CDR1 and CDR2: MGHRA and YSYEKL. The ends were cut back, 4 bases at V and 10 bases at J, with 20 bases in the middle. The CDR3 contains 15 residues. The CDR3 is CASSPQRISPGEQFF. The CDR3 bases are TGCGCCAGCAGCCCCCAGAGGATAAGCCCGGGAGAGCAGTTCTTC.

The rearrangement uses TRBV2 and TRBJ2-5; 14 nucleotides match TRBD2. CDR3 length: 17 amino acids. CDR1 and CDR2 from the germline V gene are SNHLY and FYNNEI. J gave up 5 bases and V 8 bases, and 13 bases lay outside the gene matches. CDR3 sequence (DNA): TGTGCCAGCTTCGGACTAGCGGGGGGCCGAAAGGGGGAGACCCAGTACTTC. Its protein is CASFGLAGGRKGETQYF.

The V call is TRBV10-3, the J call TRBJ2-1; 8 bases align to TRBD2. This CDR3 is built from 16 residues. The germline V gene encodes CDR1 ENHRY and CDR2 SYGVKD. J was trimmed by 1 base and V by 3 bases; bases with no gene match: 5. The CDR3 nucleotides read TGTGCCATCAGTGATGGTAGCGGGACGTCCTACAATGAGCAGTTCTTC. It translates to CAISDGSGTSYNEQFF.